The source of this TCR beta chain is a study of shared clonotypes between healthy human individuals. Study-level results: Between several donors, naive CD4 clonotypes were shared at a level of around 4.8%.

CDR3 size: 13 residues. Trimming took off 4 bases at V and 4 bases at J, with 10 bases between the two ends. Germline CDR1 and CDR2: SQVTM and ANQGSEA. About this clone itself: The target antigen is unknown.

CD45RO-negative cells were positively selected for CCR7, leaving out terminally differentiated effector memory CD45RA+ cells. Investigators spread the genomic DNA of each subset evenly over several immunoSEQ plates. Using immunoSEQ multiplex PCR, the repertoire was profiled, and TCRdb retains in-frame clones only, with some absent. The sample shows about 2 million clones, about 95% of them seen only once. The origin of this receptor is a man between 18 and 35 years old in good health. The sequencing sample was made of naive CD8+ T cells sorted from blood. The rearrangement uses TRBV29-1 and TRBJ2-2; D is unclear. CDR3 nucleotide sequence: TGCAGCGTTGCGGTAGTAGGCACCGGGGAGCTGTTTTTT. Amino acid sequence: CSVAVVGTGELFF.